This entry features one T cell receptor (beta chain) sequence. Trimming left V 4 bases short and J 4 bases short, with 22 bases between. CDR3 length: 17 residues. CDR1 is SGHRS, CDR2 YFSETQ, per germline. Assay used: immunoSEQ multiplex PCR; TCRdb lists only in-frame clones, some missing. The sample shows 75,000 to 95,000 clones, around four fifths of them seen only once. The time point: blood 4 weeks post-SBRT, at nephrectomy. As to treatment: 15 Gy SBRT to primary tumor, nephrectomy 4 weeks later. The entry originates in a study of radiation and T cells in renal cell carcinoma. The clonotype was recovered from a man between 50 and 59 years old with renal cell carcinoma. The sequenced sample was blood, obtained from a patient whose treatment included radiotherapy and nephrectomy. The chain is built from TRBV5-1 and TRBJ2-3; D might be TRBD1 or TRBD2, each matching 6 bases. The CDR3 region is CASSLLGGQSIPDTQYF. CDR3 DNA sequence: TGCGCCAGCAGCCTCCTCGGGGGACAATCAATCCCAGATACGCAGTATTTT.